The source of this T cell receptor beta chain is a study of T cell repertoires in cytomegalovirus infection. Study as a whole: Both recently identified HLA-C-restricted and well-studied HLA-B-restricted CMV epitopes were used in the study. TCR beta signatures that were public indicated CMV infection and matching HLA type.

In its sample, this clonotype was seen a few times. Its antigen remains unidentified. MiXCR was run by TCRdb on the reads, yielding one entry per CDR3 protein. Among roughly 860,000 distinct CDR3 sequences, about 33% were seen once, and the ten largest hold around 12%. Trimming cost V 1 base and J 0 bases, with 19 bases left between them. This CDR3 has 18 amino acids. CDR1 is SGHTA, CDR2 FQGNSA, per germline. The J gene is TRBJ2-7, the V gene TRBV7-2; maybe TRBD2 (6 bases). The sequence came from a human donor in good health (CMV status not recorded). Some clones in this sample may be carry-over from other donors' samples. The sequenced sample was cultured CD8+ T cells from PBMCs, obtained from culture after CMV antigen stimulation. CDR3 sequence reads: CASSLEADFGGSSYEQYF. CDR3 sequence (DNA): TGTGCCAGCAGCTTAGAGGCAGATTTTGGGGGGAGCTCCTACGAGCAGTACTTC.